This T cell receptor beta chain stems from a study of blood T cell repertoires in COVID-19 (dated by TCRdb to 2020 to 2021). Notes on the research overall: Samples covering the acute and convalescent phases of COVID-19 were provided by collaborators in the United States, Italy and Spain. The prospective study material was composed of cDNA or gDNA derived from T cells, B-cell-depleted T cells, or PBMCs. Deeply sampled blood TCRbeta repertoires from subjects exposed to, actively infected with, or recovered from COVID-19 were included in the dataset. The repertoires were made available in a free public database intended to serve as a resource for research on the immune response to SARS-CoV-2. The samples were drawn from two sources: the first 160 participants of the ongoing ImmuneRACE study, and 1,000 to 1,500 subjects contributed by 6 global collaborators. Nearly every sample came with metadata listing a de-identified subject ID, COVID-19 status, age in years and sex. Where HLA class I and class II types were available, the types were taken from metadata supplied by the sample provider, not from assay-based typing.

Study-wide findings and limitations: The quantity of clinical and demographic metadata differed by source and by participant and was supplied without curation.

A second Seattle source provided samples from volunteer blood donors who had recovered from COVID-19. The collaborating institutions used their own protocols to collect whole blood in K2EDTA tubes. For TCRbeta analysis, collaborators shipped samples in one of three forms: frozen whole blood, isolated PBMCs, or DNA extracted from either of those sample types. Reading the germline V gene (reference sequence) gives CDR1 LGHDT and CDR2 YNNKEL. From the cysteine through the phenylalanine, the CDR3 covers 13 amino acids. This entry keeps only the CDR3 DNA: 39 bases, framed from base 1. The V and J ends are trimmed by 1 base and 6 bases, leaving 7 bases between them. As for this clone: The target of this receptor is not known. The record has no base qualities; no much larger clone is one base away.

TCRbeta CDR3 regions were amplified from genomic DNA by means of the immunoSEQ Assay, a bias-controlled multiplex PCR. The original methods were these. The number of nucleated cells in each sample was estimated from the amplification of reference gene primers within the assay. To quantify the absolute abundance of each unique TCRbeta CDR3 rearrangement, sequence reads were collapsed and filtered. Productive Simpson clonality was computed per sample as the square root of Simpson's diversity index over productive rearrangements. Entries here come from immuneACCESS through TCRdb and include only in-frame sequences with V and J called. Some clones fail to appear in such tables; in the studies checked, an unresolved V gene covers under half of the shortfall, and the cause of the remainder is unknown. V and J calls and clone size are those listed in that table; D and trimming were worked out from the DNA. Recorded for this sample are about 260,000 clones; 75% to 90% of them occurred a single time. Roughly 4.6% of the sample is held by the ten biggest clonotypes.

The clonotype originates from a man aged 55 to 70 who had recovered from COVID-19. Specimen: peripheral blood. In this chain, TRBV3-1 (or the pseudogene TRBV3-2) is recombined with TRBJ1-5; TRBD1 could be the D gene, as 5 bases match. The CDR3 region has the sequence CASSQGGRQPQHF. At the DNA level, the sequence is TGTGCCAGCAGCCAAGGGGGCCGTCAGCCCCAGCATTTT.